The next 4 T cell receptor beta chains were all read from a single sample in a study of T cells after yellow fever vaccination. TCRdb re-called the 5' RACE reads through MiXCR, storing one row per CDR3 protein. The sample has 300,000 or so distinct CDR3 sequences, around 8.1% seen once. Sequencing used PBMCs, obtained around 45 days after the first yellow fever vaccination. All receptors derive from a young man who received the YFV17D yellow fever vaccine.

This clonotype has more than one count but fewer than ten. V usage is TRBV18 and J usage is TRBJ2-3, with 9 bases lining up with TRBD2. CDR3 size: 16 residues. The V and J ends lost 3 bases and 3 bases, in that order; junction bases with no gene match: 7. The germline gives CDR1 KGHSH, CDR2 LQKENI. The CDR3 reads CASSPRGGAETDTQYF. In DNA form, the CDR3 reads TGTGCCAGCTCACCGCGGGGGGGCGCCGAGACAGATACGCAGTATTTT.

The CDR3 here is CASSLDRAYGYTF. CDR3 in DNA: TGTGCCAGCAGCTTGGACAGGGCCTATGGCTACACCTTC. The chain links TRBV5-4 to TRBJ1-2, with D possibly matching TRBD1 (6 bases). Germline V gives CDR1 SGHNT, CDR2 YYREEE (reference sequence). V lost 0 bases, J lost 4 bases, and 7 bases lay in between. This CDR3 has 13 residues.

This rearrangement joins TRBV30 to TRBJ2-7; the match to TRBD1 covers 9 bases. This CDR3 spans 15 amino acids. Germline V gene lookup returns CDR1 GTSNPN and CDR2 SVGIG (reference sequence). V trimming: 0 bases; J trimming: 3 bases; junction bases outside the gene matches: 6. CDR3 region: CAWSVPRTGDYEQYF. CDR3 in DNA: TGTGCCTGGAGTGTACCCCGGACAGGGGACTACGAGCAGTACTTC.

The rearrangement links TRBV7-2 to TRBJ1-2, with D perhaps matching TRBD1 (5 bases). The germline V gene encodes CDR1 SGHTA and CDR2 FQGNSA. This CDR3 spans 14 amino acids. The V gene lost 3 bases and the J gene lost 5 bases, with 13 bases spanning the gap. CDR3 residues: CASSFEAQGYGYTF. CDR3 nucleotides: TGTGCCAGCAGCTTCGAGGCCCAGGGTTATGGCTACACCTTC.